This TCR beta chain was documented in a study of shared clonotypes between healthy human individuals. Findings of the study overall: Clonotype sharing among donors, it was expected, would be affected by sequencing depth. Richness estimates generally favored naive over memory subsets.

Generated by immunoSEQ multiplex PCR, the TCRdb table keeps only in-frame clones and is missing some. The sample includes some 2.4 million clones, over 85% seen only once; the top ten take about 0.34%. Notes on this clone: Its antigen is unidentified.

The investigators split CD4+ cells into a CD45RA+ naive subset and a CD45RA-negative memory subset. Germline V lookup: CDR1 SGHVS, CDR2 FNYEAQ. This CDR3 is built from 13 residues. Trimming stripped 5 bases from V and 11 bases from J, with 18 bases between. The gene calls are TRBV7-6 and TRBJ1-1; a possible D gene is TRBD1 (6 bases). The sequence was collected from a man aged 18 to 29 in good health. Some clones in this sample may be carry-over from other donors' samples. The sequencing input was naive CD4+ T cells from PBMCs. Stated subset: CD45RA+ positively selected. DNA for the CDR3: TGTGCCAGCAGCGCCCCCGGACAGCTTTCGGCTTTCTTT. It encodes CASSAPGQLSAFF.